Here is one T cell receptor beta chain with its context. Generated by immunoSEQ multiplex PCR, the TCRdb table keeps only in-frame clones and is missing some. This table has about 140,000 clones, 85% to 95% appearing once. This entry comes from a study of control samples from healthy donors and cancer patients. Per germline, CDR1 MNHNS and CDR2 SASEGT. V lost 1 base, J lost 5 bases, and 17 bases lay in between. This CDR3 comprises 16 residues. The sequence was obtained from a man aged 35-49 years in good health. V usage is TRBV6-1 and J usage is TRBJ1-2; D possibly corresponds to TRBD1 (5 bases). Sequenced sample: blood. In nucleotides, the CDR3 is TGTGCCAGCAGTGAAGAGGGGCAGGTCGGGAGTTATGGCTACACCTTC. Protein product: CASSEEGQVGSYGYTF.